The T cell receptor (beta chain) described here comes from a study of T cell repertoires in cytomegalovirus infection. The overall study: Indications of both CMV infection and matching HLA type were provided by public TCR beta signatures. Overall study results and limits: Identification of carriers of CMV plus the relevant HLA was achieved through cumulative public TCR beta family frequency. Clonotype analysis showed dominance of the ex vivo response by HLA-C-restricted CMV-specific TCR beta clonotypes.

This CDR3 is 15 amino acids long. The junction had 6 bases not matched to a gene; V was cut back by 1 base and J by 7 bases. Germline-derived CDR1 and CDR2 are SGHTA and FQGNSA. TCRdb ran MiXCR on the reads and lists one entry per CDR3 protein. The data contain some 130,000 distinct CDR3 sequences, about 24% of them singletons. At least ten counts were recorded for this clonotype. Antigen specificity is unknown. This receptor was obtained from a human donor in good health (CMV status not recorded). Some clones in this sample may be carry-over from other donors' samples. V and J are TRBV7-2 and TRBJ1-4; 7 bases map to TRBD1. The sequencing sample was made of PBMCs, sequenced either directly or after in vitro stimulation (not recorded which). The CDR3 sequence is CASSLGMTGSEKLFF. The CDR3 region has the DNA TGTGCCAGCAGCTTAGGCATGACAGGGAGTGAAAAACTGTTTTTT.